What follows is one TCR beta chain and its context. Its antigen is not known. 5'RACE template switching with UMIs generated TCR beta cDNA. TCRdb reprocessed the 5' RACE reads; each CDR3 protein has one entry and no DNA is given. The sample has more than 400,000 distinct CDR3 sequences, and its top ten clones hold roughly 7.2%. The data are from a study of T cells expressing NK-cell markers. Study-level background: One of eight sequenced donors was HCMV-seronegative; the other seven were seropositive. Study conclusions and caveats: A few donors likewise had their CD3+CD56-NKG2C+ fraction led by these clonotypes. In roughly six donors, dominant CD3+CD56+NKG2C+ clonotypes ranked among the top 10 CD8+ clonotypes.

The length of the CDR3 is 15 residues. Germline V gene lookup returns CDR1 MNHEY and CDR2 SVGAGI. The sequenced sample was blood T cells: a sorted CD56 or NKG2C T cell subset, CD4+ or CD8+ T cells, or bulk PBMC T cells (not recorded which). The chain uses TRBV6-5 and TRBJ1-2; TCRdb gives TRBD1 as the D gene, but with no DNA this cannot be confirmed. This sequence was found in a woman aged 18 to 75 in good health. The CDR3 here is CASSYSGTASYGYTF.